This T cell receptor (beta chain) was captured by sequencing in a study of cytomegalovirus exposure and HLA in healthy donors. Donors were ostensibly healthy at sampling, although undocumented immune exposures were probable. Details on this clone: The antigen remains undetermined.

Overall study findings and caveats: Analyzed later, most CMV-associated TCR beta chains appeared HLA-restricted. It has been reported that TCR beta sequences accurately predicted the HLA-A and HLA-B alleles of most subjects.

CDR1 is SGHRS, CDR2 YFSETQ, per germline. The CDR3 spans 15 residues. The PCR had 60 Vbeta and 13 Jbeta primers. Profiled with immunoSEQ multiplex PCR; TCRdb holds only in-frame clones, not every one. Across under 150,000 clones, the top ten clones capture 2% of the sample. This receptor was obtained from a woman aged 60-75 years in good health and CMV-seronegative. Specimen: PBMCs. This rearrangement joins TRBV5-1 to TRBJ2-5; D is uncertain. The last part of the DNA fits TRBJ2-7 better; the J call may be wrong. The CDR3: CASRTAGSSSYEQYF. As DNA, the CDR3 is TGCGCCAGCAGGACCGCCGGGTCTAGCTCCTACGAGCAGTACTTC.